The 27 T cell receptor beta chains in this list originate from one sample, sequenced in a study of cytomegalovirus exposure and HLA in healthy donors. Only in-frame clones appear in the TCRdb table, and some are missing; sequencing was by immunoSEQ multiplex PCR. The repertoire holds tens of thousands of clones, with around 90% as singletons. What was sequenced was PBMCs. These receptors all stem from a woman younger than 30 in good health and CMV-seronegative.

The sample holds a few counts of this clone. The rearrangement uses TRBV18 and TRBJ2-7; the D is unclear. CDR1 is KGHSH, CDR2 LQKENI, per germline. V lost 4 bases to trimming and J lost 2 bases, with 15 bases between them. The CDR3 is made up of 15 amino acids. In DNA, the CDR3 is TGTGCCAGCTCACTCTCAACAGTGGCTACCTACGAGCAGTACTTC. Protein product: CASSLSTVATYEQYF.

This chain joins TRBV4-1 and TRBJ1-1; 7 bases fit TRBD1. Germline V gene data show CDR1 as MGHRA and CDR2 as YSYEKL. J was trimmed by 1 base and V by 0 bases; bases with no gene match: 14. The CDR3 extends over 19 amino acids. This CDR3 reads CASSQEALRGIGENTEAFF. The CDR3 region has the DNA TGCGCCAGCAGCCAAGAGGCTCTCAGGGGGATCGGGGAGAACACTGAAGCTTTCTTT.

The genes are TRBV9 and TRBJ1-4; TRBD1 matches at 8 bases. This CDR3 spans 16 amino acids. V shed 3 bases and J 5 bases; nucleotides not matched to a gene: 9. Germline CDR1 SGDLS, CDR2 YYNGEE. CDR3: CASSAGLGQGNEKLFF. CDR3 sequence (DNA): TGTGCCAGCAGCGCCGGTTTAGGACAGGGAAATGAAAAACTGTTTTTT.

The rearrangement joins TRBV28 to TRBJ1-2; TRBD1 agrees at 9 bases. The V gene end was trimmed by 5 bases and the J gene end by 7 bases; junction bases not matched to a gene: 8. The CDR3 consists of 14 residues. Germline values: CDR1 MDHEN, CDR2 SYDVKM. In DNA form, the CDR3 reads TGTGCCAGCAGTAGCGGGACAGGGTTGGGTGGCTACACCTTC. Protein product: CASSSGTGLGGYTF.

The chain couples TRBV21-1 to TRBJ2-7; the tabulated D call, TRBD2, remains unverified against the DNA. TRBV21-1 is a known pseudogene. The CDR3 totals 22 residues. In nucleotides, the CDR3 is TGTGCCAGCAGCAAAGGTTGGGTGGAGACTGAGGAGACGAGACTCCGGCGGTACGAGCAGTACTTC. Translating gives CASSKGWVETEETRLRRYEQYF.

The chain couples TRBV28 to TRBJ2-3, with TRBD1 matching 7 bases. Germline CDR1 MDHEN, CDR2 SYDVKM. Losses at the gene ends were 4 bases for V and 1 base for J; bases not matched to a gene: 5. The CDR3 is 15 amino acids. This CDR3 is CASSYRGWGTDTQYF. In DNA form, the CDR3 reads TGTGCCAGCAGTTACAGGGGATGGGGCACAGATACGCAGTATTTT.

CDR3 sequence: CASSYPGQGAGGELFF. The CDR3 coding sequence is TGTGCCAGCAGTTACCCCGGACAGGGGGCTGGAGGGGAGCTGTTTTTT. The chain links TRBV6-5 to TRBJ2-2, with 11 bases identical to TRBD1. There are 16 residues in the CDR3. CDR1 and CDR2 from the germline V gene are MNHEY and SVGAGI. Losses at the gene ends were 2 bases for V and 8 bases for J; bases not matched to a gene: 7.

The genes are TRBV4-1 and TRBJ1-5; D not certain. Trimming took 5 bases from V and 9 from J, leaving 14 bases between them. CDR3 size: 13 residues. The germline gives CDR1 MGHRA, CDR2 YSYEKL. CDR3: CASSAKRGWPQHF. CDR3 DNA: TGCGCCAGCAGCGCCAAGCGGGGTTGGCCCCAGCATTTT.

The chain has TRBV4-3 and TRBJ2-1; possibly TRBD1 for D (6 bases). Germline V lookup: CDR1 LGHNA, CDR2 YSLEER. V was clipped by 4 bases and J by 15 bases, with 22 bases between them. CDR3 length: 14 amino acids. The CDR3 DNA follows: TGCGCCAGCAGCCGAGAACAGGGTCTACTACCGGCGTTCTTC. Amino acids: CASSREQGLLPAFF.

This clone is classed as medium-sized. The chain combines TRBV6-1 with TRBJ1-6; 9 bases agree with TRBD1. The CDR3 runs to 14 residues. Looked up from germline, CDR1 is MNHNS and CDR2 is SASEGT. The trim removed 10 bases at V and 8 bases at J, leaving 9 bases unmatched. The CDR3 nucleotides are TGTGCCACCTCGGACAGGGGTGAGCATTCACCCCTCCACTTT. Its translation: CATSDRGEHSPLHF.

V and J are TRBV19 and TRBJ1-2; the D gene is possibly TRBD1 (5 bases). V gave up 5 bases and J gave up 0 bases, with 7 bases separating them. This CDR3 comprises 13 residues. The germline CDR1 and CDR2 sequences are LNHDA and SQIVND (reference sequence). As DNA, the CDR3 is TGTGCCAGTAGTGGGGCGGCTAACTATGGCTACACCTTC. Its translation: CASSGAANYGYTF. The variable domain in full, with the rest retrieved from reference TRBV19 and TRBJ1-2, is DGGITQSPKYLFRKEGQNVTLSCEQNLNHDAMYWYRQDPGQGLRLIYYSQIVNDFQKGDIAEGYSVSREKKESFPLTVTSAQKNPTAFYLCASSGAANYGYTFGSGTRLTVV.

The chain couples TRBV19 to TRBJ2-5; 11 positions match TRBD2. CDR1 and CDR2 (germline): LNHDA, SQIVND (reference sequence). This CDR3 region has 16 residues. V shed 3 bases and J 5 bases; nucleotides not matched to a gene: 8. This CDR3 is CASSIALAGAGETQYF. CDR3 nucleotides: TGTGCCAGTAGTATCGCACTAGCGGGGGCCGGGGAGACCCAGTACTTC.

The V gene is TRBV29-1, the J gene TRBJ2-3; TRBD2 aligns across 15 bases. The germline V gene has CDR1 SQVTM and CDR2 ANQGSEA. The CDR3 length is 14 residues. Germline trimming cut 7 bases from V and 6 bases from J; bases unmatched to any gene: 5. This CDR3 reads CSGRGTSGGDTQYF. CDR3 DNA: TGCAGCGGTCGCGGGACTAGCGGGGGGGATACGCAGTATTTT.

The chain combines TRBV27 with TRBJ2-2, with 8 bases aligning to TRBD1. This CDR3 comprises 18 residues. The germline gives CDR1 MNHEY, CDR2 SMNVEV (reference sequence). The V segment lost 5 bases and the J segment 4 bases; nucleotides outside the gene matches: 15. CDR3 protein: CASSLYFPGGPSTGELFF. The CDR3 DNA reads TGTGCCAGCAGTCTCTACTTCCCAGGGGGCCCGAGCACCGGGGAGCTGTTTTTT.

This chain connects TRBV4-3 to TRBJ2-7; D unresolved. Germline V gene lookup returns CDR1 LGHNA and CDR2 YSLEER. The CDR3 has 14 residues. The V end lost 3 bases, the J end lost 5 bases, and 14 bases lay between the germline ends. CDR3 region: CASSHGTGENEQYF. CDR3 DNA sequence: TGCGCCAGCAGCCACGGTACTGGAGAAAACGAGCAGTACTTC.

This clone was counted once. J is TRBJ2-1 and V is TRBV11-3; a possible D gene is TRBD1 (6 bases). The CDR3 is 12 residues long. Trimming took off 5 bases at V and 8 bases at J, with 10 bases between the two ends. Looked up from germline, CDR1 is SGHNT and CDR2 is YENEEA. The CDR3 protein is CASSPYRDEQFF. For the CDR3, the DNA is TGTGCCAGCAGCCCCTACAGGGATGAGCAGTTCTTC.

The V and J genes are TRBV5-4 and TRBJ1-2; D uncertain. Deletions cut 1 base from V and 5 bases from J, with 15 bases between. Germline V gives CDR1 SGHNT, CDR2 YYREEE (reference sequence). The CDR3 loop spans 15 amino acids. CDR3 nucleotide sequence: TGTGCCAGCAGCTTGTGGATCACAGAACAATATGGCTACACCTTC. The encoded protein is CASSLWITEQYGYTF.

The chain couples TRBV6-5 to TRBJ1-3; perhaps TRBD1 as D (6 bases). This CDR3 comprises 15 residues. The germline V gene has CDR1 MNHEY and CDR2 SVGAGI. V was cut by 4 bases and J by 3 bases, with 13 bases left in between. The CDR3 nucleotides read TGTGCCAGCAGTTCCATGACAGGTGTTGGAAACACCATATATTTT. Translating it yields CASSSMTGVGNTIYF.

The J gene is TRBJ1-3, the V gene TRBV25-1; a possible D gene is TRBD1 (5 bases). This CDR3 region has 14 residues. Germline V gene lookup returns CDR1 MGHDK and CDR2 SYGVNS. V shed 8 bases and J shed 2 bases, with 13 bases lying between them. CDR3 in amino acids: CASLGQQPGNTIYF. The CDR3 DNA follows: TGTGCCAGCCTGGGGCAGCAACCTGGAAACACCATATATTTT. The variable domain in full, with the rest retrieved from reference TRBV25-1 and TRBJ1-3, is EADIYQTPRYLVIGTGKKITLECSQTMGHDKMYWYQQDPGMELHLIHYSYGVNSTEKGDLSSESTVSRIRTEHFPLTLESARPSHTSQYLCASLGQQPGNTIYFGEGSWLTVV.

In this sample, this clone turned up a few times. The chain has TRBV19 and TRBJ2-2, with 10 positions matching TRBD2. The CDR3 totals 15 residues. The V gene's germline CDR1 is LNHDA and CDR2 SQIVND (reference sequence). J gave up 5 bases and V 9 bases, and 9 bases lay outside the gene matches. CDR3 sequence: CASIAGGGHTGELFF. The CDR3 DNA sequence: TGTGCCAGCATAGCGGGGGGAGGTCATACCGGGGAGCTGTTTTTT. The whole variable domain, remainder taken from reference TRBV19 and TRBJ2-2, is DGGITQSPKYLFRKEGQNVTLSCEQNLNHDAMYWYRQDPGQGLRLIYYSQIVNDFQKGDIAEGYSVSREKKESFPLTVTSAQKNPTAFYLCASIAGGGHTGELFFGEGSRLTVL.

CDR3 DNA: TGTGCCAGCAGCCTAAACGTTCCGGGAAACTCTGGAAACACCATATATTTT. As protein: CASSLNVPGNSGNTIYF. V usage is TRBV13 and J usage is TRBJ1-3; D unresolved. V lost 5 bases and J lost 0, with 17 bases in between. The CDR3 runs to 17 residues. Looked up from germline, CDR1 is PRHDT and CDR2 is FYEKMQ (reference sequence).

The chain employs TRBV6-6 and TRBJ1-1, with a tentative D call TRBD1 (5 bases). Germline V lookup: CDR1 MNHNY, CDR2 SVGAGI (reference sequence). The V end was cut by 6 bases, the J end by 11 bases, with 16 bases between. The CDR3 is 12 amino acids. The CDR3 spells CASSPGDFGAFF. The CDR3 DNA reads as TGTGCCAGCAGCCCCGGGGACTTTGGGGCTTTCTTT.

The V call is TRBV10-3, the J call TRBJ2-7; TRBD1 is a possible D gene (5 bases). The V and J ends lost 3 bases and 5 bases respectively, with 23 bases between them. The CDR3 covers 17 residues. CDR1 ENHRY and CDR2 SYGVKD come from the germline V gene. CDR3 residues: CAISDSSRQRGWDEQYF. For the CDR3, the DNA is TGTGCCATCAGTGACAGTTCTCGGCAAAGGGGATGGGACGAGCAGTACTTC.

This rearrangement joins TRBV7-9 to TRBJ2-1; the match to TRBD2 covers 9 bases. This CDR3 comprises 18 residues. Germline V gene sequence: CDR1 SEHNR, CDR2 FQNEAQ (reference sequence). Trimming cost V 3 bases and J 3 bases; bases outside gene matches: 12. The DNA for the CDR3 is TGTGCCAGCAGCTTCAAGCGGGAGGCCCTGCTCATCTACAATGAGCAGTTCTTC. Its translation is CASSFKREALLIYNEQFF.

V and J are TRBV2 and TRBJ2-7, with a tentative D call TRBD2 (6 bases). Germline V CDR1 and CDR2: SNHLY, FYNNEI. Trimming left V 8 bases short and J 2 bases short, with 7 bases between. The CDR3 has 11 amino acids. CDR3 region: CASSGAYEQYF. CDR3 DNA: TGTGCCAGCTCGGGGGCCTACGAGCAGTACTTC.

The chain recombines TRBV5-1 with TRBJ2-5; maybe TRBD2 (6 bases). The V and J ends lost 6 bases and 4 bases respectively, with 10 bases between them. Germline lookup yields CDR1 SGHRS and CDR2 YFSETQ. The CDR3 contains 12 residues. The CDR3 loop reads CASIPGGETQYF. CDR3 DNA sequence: TGCGCCAGCATCCCCGGGGGAGAGACCCAGTACTTC.

The rearrangement joins TRBV2 to TRBJ1-3; maybe TRBD1 (5 bases). Per the germline V gene, CDR1 is SNHLY and CDR2 is FYNNEI. This CDR3 comprises 15 residues. V lost 6 bases to trimming and J lost 4 bases, with 16 bases between them. The CDR3 is CASRGTPTEGNTIYF. DNA for the CDR3: TGTGCCAGCAGGGGGACTCCCACGGAAGGAAACACCATATATTTT.